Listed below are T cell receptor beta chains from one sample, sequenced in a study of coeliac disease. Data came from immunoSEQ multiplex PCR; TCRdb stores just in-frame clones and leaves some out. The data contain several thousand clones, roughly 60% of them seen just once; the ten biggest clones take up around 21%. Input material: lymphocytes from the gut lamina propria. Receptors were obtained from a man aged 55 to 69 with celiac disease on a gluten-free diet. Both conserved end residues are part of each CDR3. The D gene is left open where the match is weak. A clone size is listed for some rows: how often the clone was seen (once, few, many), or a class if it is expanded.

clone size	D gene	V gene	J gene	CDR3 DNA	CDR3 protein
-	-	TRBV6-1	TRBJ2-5	TGTGCCAGCAGTGCGGGGCAAGAGACCCAGTACTTC	CASSAGQETQYF
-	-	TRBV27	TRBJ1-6	TGTGCCAGCGGAGGTCTTGGTTTGAAAAATTCACCCCTCCACTTT	CASGGLGLKNSPLHF
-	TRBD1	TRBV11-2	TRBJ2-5	TGTGCCAGCCGTCGGCCAGGGGGCACTGAGACCCAGTACTTC	CASRRPGGTETQYF
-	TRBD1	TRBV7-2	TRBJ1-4	TGTGCCAGCAGCCAGGGGGGTCATAGGAAACTGTTTTTT	CASSQGGHRKLFF
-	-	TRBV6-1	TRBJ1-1	TGTGCCAGCAGTATAACGGGAAACACTGAAGCTTTCTTT	CASSITGNTEAFF
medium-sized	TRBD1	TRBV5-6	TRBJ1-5	TGTGCCAGCAGCCTGAGACAGGGCAGCAATCAGCCCCAGCATTTT	CASSLRQGSNQPQHF
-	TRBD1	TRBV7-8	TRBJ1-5	TGTGCCAGCAGCTTACGACAGGGGGTGAGCAATCAGCCCCAGCATTTT	CASSLRQGVSNQPQHF
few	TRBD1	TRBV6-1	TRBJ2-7	TGTGCCAGCAGGGGACAGTCCTACGAGCAGTACTTC	CASRGQSYEQYF
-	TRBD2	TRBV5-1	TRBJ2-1	TGCGCCAGCAGCTTGACAGCGGGGGGGTCCTACAATGAGCAGTTCTTC	CASSLTAGGSYNEQFF
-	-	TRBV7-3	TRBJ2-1	TGTGCCAGCAGCCTCGACACCGGGGGCTACAATGAGCAGTTCTTC	CASSLDTGGYNEQFF
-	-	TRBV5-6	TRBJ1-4	TGTGCCAGCAGCCTTCCGGGGAGTAATGAAAAACTGTTTTTT	CASSLPGSNEKLFF
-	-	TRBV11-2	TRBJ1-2	TGTGCCAGCAGTAGCGGGGGTAACGGCTATGGCTACACCTTC	CASSSGGNGYGYTF
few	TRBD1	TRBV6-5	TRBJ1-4	TGTGCCAGCACCTCGGACAGGTTGGAGGAAAAACTGTTTTTT	CASTSDRLEEKLFF
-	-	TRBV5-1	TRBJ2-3	TGCGCCAGCAGCTTGGCCTGGGGCAGGACCACAGATACGCAGTATTTT	CASSLAWGRTTDTQYF
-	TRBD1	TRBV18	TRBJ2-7	TGTGCCAGCTCACCAGGCAGGGGGCTTAGCGAGCAGTACTTC	CASSPGRGLSEQYF
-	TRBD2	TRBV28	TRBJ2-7	TGTGCCAGCAGGGTCCGGGGGGGGAGCTCCTACGAGCAGTACTTC	CASRVRGGSSYEQYF
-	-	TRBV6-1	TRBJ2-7	TGTGCCAGCAGTGAAGGCAGGGCCGTAGGCCACGAGCAGTACTTC	CASSEGRAVGHEQYF
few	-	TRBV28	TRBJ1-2	TGTGCCAGCAGTCCCTTTGCAGCTAACTATGGCTACACCTTC	CASSPFAANYGYTF
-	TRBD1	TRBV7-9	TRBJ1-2	TGTGCCAGTAGCGGACAGGGGGCAAATGGCTACACCTTC	CASSGQGANGYTF
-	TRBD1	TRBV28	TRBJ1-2	TGTGCCAGCAGTCCGGACAGGGGTAACTATGGCTACACCTTC	CASSPDRGNYGYTF
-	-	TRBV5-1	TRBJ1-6	TGCGCCAGCAGTTCACGTTTGGAGGGACCCCTCCACTTT	CASSSRLEGPLHF
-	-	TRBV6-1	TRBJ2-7	TGTGCCAGCAGTGAAGCGGGGGGTTCCTACGAGCAGTACTTC	CASSEAGGSYEQYF
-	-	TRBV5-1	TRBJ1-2	TGCGCCAGCAGCCCCAGGTCGGGGTACACGGATAGGGATGGCTACACCTTC	CASSPRSGYTDRDGYTF
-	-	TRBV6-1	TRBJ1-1	TGTGCCAGCAGTTCTCGGACAGTCATGAACACTGAAGCTTTCTTT	CASSSRTVMNTEAFF
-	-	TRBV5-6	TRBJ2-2	TGTGCCAGCAGCTCCAGGATGGAGCTGTTTTTT	CASSSRMELFF
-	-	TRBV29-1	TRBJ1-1	TGCAGCGCTCTGCTAGGCAGGGGCTTTAGTGCTTTCTTT	CSALLGRGFSAFF
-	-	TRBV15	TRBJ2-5	TGTGCCACCAGCAGAGGGGGGACAAATCGGCGGGAGACCCAGTACTTC	CATSRGGTNRRETQYF
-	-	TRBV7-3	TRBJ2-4	TGTGCCAGCAGCTCCACCGGGACAAGGACAAGCAAAAACATTCAGTACTTC	CASSSTGTRTSKNIQYF
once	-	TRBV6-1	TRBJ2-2	TGTGCCAGCAGTGAAGCGAGCGTACAGAACACCGGGGAGCTGTTTTTT	CASSEASVQNTGELFF
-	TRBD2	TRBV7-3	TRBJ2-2	TGTGCCAGCAGCTCGCAAGCGGGGGGGCCGGACGGGGAGCTGTTTTTT	CASSSQAGGPDGELFF
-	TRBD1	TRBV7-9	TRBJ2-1	TGTGCCAGCAGCTTAACACTCCTCGGCCGGGACAGGGTTAAGGATGAGCAGTTCTTC	CASSLTLLGRDRVKDEQFF
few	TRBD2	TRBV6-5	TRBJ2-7	TGTGCCAGCAGTAGACCGGGACTAGCTGTCGAGCAGTACTTC	CASSRPGLAVEQYF
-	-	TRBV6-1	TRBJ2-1	TGTGCCCTGAGGTTGGGGCCAGCCTACAATGAGCAGTTCTTC	CALRLGPAYNEQFF
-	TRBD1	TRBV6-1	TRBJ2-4	TGTGCCAGCCGCGACAGGGGGCTCAGCATTCAGTACTTC	CASRDRGLSIQYF
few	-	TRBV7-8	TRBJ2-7	TGTGCCAGCAGCCCAGACCCAAGGCAGGGGCAGTACTTC	CASSPDPRQGQYF
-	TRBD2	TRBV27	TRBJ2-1	TGTGCCAGCAGACCCCGGACTAGCGGGGTCAATGAGCAGTTCTTC	CASRPRTSGVNEQFF
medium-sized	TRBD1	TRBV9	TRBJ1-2	TGTGCCAGCGCCAGACAGGGTTTTGGGGGCTACACCTTC	CASARQGFGGYTF
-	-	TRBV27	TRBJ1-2	TGTGCCAGCAGTTTATCTAAATCGGGTGGCTACACCTTC	CASSLSKSGGYTF
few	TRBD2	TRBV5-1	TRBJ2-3	TGCGCCAGCAGCTTGGGGGCTAGCGGGGGGTTAACAGATACGCAGTATTTT	CASSLGASGGLTDTQYF
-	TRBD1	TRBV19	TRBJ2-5	TGTGCCAGTAGACCTGTCCCGGGACAGGGGGCCCAGTACTTC	CASRPVPGQGAQYF